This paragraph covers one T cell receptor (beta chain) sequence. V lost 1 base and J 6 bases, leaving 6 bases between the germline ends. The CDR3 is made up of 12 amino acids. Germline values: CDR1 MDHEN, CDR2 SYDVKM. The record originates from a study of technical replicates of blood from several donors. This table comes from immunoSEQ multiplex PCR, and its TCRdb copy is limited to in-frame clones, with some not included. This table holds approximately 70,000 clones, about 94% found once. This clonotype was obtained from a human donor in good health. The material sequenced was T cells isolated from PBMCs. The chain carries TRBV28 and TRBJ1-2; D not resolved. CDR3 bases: TGTGCCAGCAGTTTATTACAACATGGCTACACCTTC. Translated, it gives CASSLLQHGYTF.